Listed here are 10 T cell receptor beta chains from one sample, sequenced in a study of human T cells and chemical hapten exposure. TCRdb recomputed calls from the RACE reads with MiXCR, one row per CDR3 protein. The data show 380,000 or so distinct CDR3 sequences, about 4.8% seen once. Time point noted: patch test 1, 2 weeks after DPC sensitization. Treatment noted: therapeutic diphenylcyclopropenone sensitization with weekly scalp DPC. The input for sequencing was whole blood, taken in connection with sensitization to the hapten diphenylcyclopropenone (DPC). All receptors derive from a woman aged 45-59 years with alopecia areata. Some clones in this sample may be carry-over from other donors' samples.

At least ten counts were recorded for this clonotype. The CDR3 is CASIPPGRVGTEAFF. For the CDR3, the DNA is TGTGCCAGCATCCCGCCGGGGAGGGTTGGCACTGAAGCTTTCTTT. The V call is TRBV6-5, the J call TRBJ1-1; D not certain. Germline lookup yields CDR1 MNHEY and CDR2 SVGAGI. The CDR3 runs 15 residues. V shed 7 bases and J shed 4 bases, with 19 bases lying between them.

This clonotype came up a few times. V gene TRBV20-1 combines with J gene TRBJ2-3; TRBD1 matches 9 bases. This CDR3 is 15 amino acids long. Germline CDR1 reads DFQATT; CDR2 reads SNEGSKA (reference sequence). The trim removed 5 bases at V and 3 bases at J, leaving 9 bases unmatched. CDR3 sequence: CSAGSTGGATDTQYF. For the CDR3, the DNA is TGCAGTGCTGGTTCCACAGGGGGCGCGACAGATACGCAGTATTTT.

The chain has TRBV7-2 and TRBJ1-3; TRBD1 agrees at 8 bases. After removal of 5 bases from V and 5 bases from J, the junction contained 5 bases not matched to a gene. This CDR3 region has 14 residues. Germline V gives CDR1 SGHTA, CDR2 FQGNSA. The CDR3 here is CASSIGQGRNTIYF. The DNA of the CDR3 is TGTGCCAGCAGCATTGGACAGGGACGAAACACCATATATTTT.

The chain is built from TRBV6-5 and TRBJ2-7, with 13 bases fitting TRBD2. CDR1 is MNHEY, CDR2 SVGAGI, per germline. V was clipped by 7 bases and J by 6 bases; unmatched bases: 9. This CDR3 has 15 residues. The CDR3 spells CASIQGTSGKGEQYF. The CDR3 DNA reads as TGTGCCAGCATCCAGGGGACTAGCGGGAAGGGCGAGCAGTACTTC.

This clonotype occurred many times. V is TRBV6-6 and J is TRBJ1-2, with 9 bases identical to TRBD1. Germline trimming cut 4 bases from V and 3 bases from J; bases unmatched to any gene: 0. CDR1 and CDR2 (germline): MNHNY, SVGAGI (reference sequence). The CDR3 contains 13 residues. CDR3 protein: CASSWDRDYGYTF. CDR3 DNA: TGTGCCAGCAGTTGGGACAGGGACTATGGCTACACCTTC.

The J gene is TRBJ1-2, the V gene TRBV6-4, with D unresolved. V was shortened by 2 bases and J by 6 bases, with 19 bases between the two germline ends. Germline CDR1 and CDR2: MRHNA and SNTAGT. The CDR3 spans 16 residues. CDR3 nucleotide sequence: TGTGCCAGCAGTGACCGCCTGGGAGGCAGCTATAATGGCTACACCTTC. Its translation is CASSDRLGGSYNGYTF.

The sample holds a few counts of this clonotype. The rearrangement uses TRBV5-1 and TRBJ1-4; TRBD1 agrees at 9 bases. CDR1 and CDR2 (germline): SGHRS, YFSETQ. V trimming: 5 bases; J trimming: 0 bases; junction bases outside the gene matches: 8. The CDR3 length is 17 residues. CDR3 sequence reads: CASSEQGALATNEKLFF. CDR3 sequence (DNA): TGCGCCAGCAGTGAACAGGGGGCTTTAGCAACTAATGAAAAACTGTTTTTT.

This clonotype has a count of ten or more. This chain joins TRBV28 and TRBJ2-7; 7 nucleotides agree with TRBD1. This CDR3 spans 15 amino acids. Germline lookup yields CDR1 MDHEN and CDR2 SYDVKM. V shed 6 bases and J 2 bases; nucleotides not matched to a gene: 10. The CDR3 sequence is CASSFDRVITYEQYF. DNA of the CDR3: TGTGCCAGCAGCTTCGACAGGGTCATAACCTACGAGCAGTACTTC. The full variable domain, in which reference TRBV28 and TRBJ2-7 provide the parts outside the CDR3, is DVKVTQSSRYLVKRTGEKVFLECVQDMDHENMFWYRQDPGLGLRLIYFSYDVKMKEKGDIPEGYSVSREKKERFSLILESASTNQTSMYLCASSFDRVITYEQYFGPGTRLTVT.

The J gene is TRBJ1-2, the V gene TRBV27; D is perhaps TRBD1 (5 bases). CDR1 and CDR2 from the germline V gene are MNHEY and SMNVEV (reference sequence). This CDR3 contains 13 residues. V was clipped by 3 bases and J by 6 bases, with 11 bases between them. In DNA form, the CDR3 reads TGTGCCAGCAGTTTGACAGCTAGTCATGGCTACACCTTC. Encoded protein: CASSLTASHGYTF.

This chain joins TRBV7-2 and TRBJ2-2, with 9 positions matching TRBD2. This CDR3 comprises 13 residues. Trimming cost V 5 bases and J 7 bases; bases outside gene matches: 2. Germline lookup yields CDR1 SGHTA and CDR2 FQGNSA. Written as DNA, the CDR3 is TGTGCCAGCAGCCGGACTAGCGACGGGGAGCTGTTTTTT. This codes for CASSRTSDGELFF.